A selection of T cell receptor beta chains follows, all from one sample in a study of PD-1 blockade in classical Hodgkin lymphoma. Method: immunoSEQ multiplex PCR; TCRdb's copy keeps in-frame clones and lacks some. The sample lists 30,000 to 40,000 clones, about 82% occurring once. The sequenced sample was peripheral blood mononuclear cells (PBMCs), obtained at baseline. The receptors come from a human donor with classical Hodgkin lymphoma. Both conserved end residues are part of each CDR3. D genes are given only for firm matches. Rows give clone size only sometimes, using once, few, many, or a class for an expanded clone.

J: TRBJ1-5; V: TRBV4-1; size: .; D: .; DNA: TGCGCCAGCAGCGACGGGCCAAATCAGCCCCAGCATTTT; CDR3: CASSDGPNQPQHF
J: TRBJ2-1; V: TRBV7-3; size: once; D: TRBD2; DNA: TGTGCCAGCAGCTTATATCGGACTAGCGGGTACAATGAGCAGTTCTTC; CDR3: CASSLYRTSGYNEQFF
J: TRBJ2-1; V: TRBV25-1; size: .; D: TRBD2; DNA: TGTGCCAGCAGTGAATCTGGGACTAGCGGACTGGGCTTTGAGCAGTTCTTC; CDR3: CASSESGTSGLGFEQFF
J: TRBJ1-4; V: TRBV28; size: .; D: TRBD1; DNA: TGTGCCAGCAGACACCGGACAGGATATAATGAAAAACTGTTTTTT; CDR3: CASRHRTGYNEKLFF
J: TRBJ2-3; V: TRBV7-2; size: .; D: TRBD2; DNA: TGTGCCAGCAGCCGTCGACTAGCGGGAGCGCCAGGGGATACGCAGTATTTT; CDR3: CASSRRLAGAPGDTQYF
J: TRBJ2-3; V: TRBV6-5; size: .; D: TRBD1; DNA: TGTGCCAGCAGGACACAGGGGGGATCAGATACGCAGTATTTT; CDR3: CASRTQGGSDTQYF
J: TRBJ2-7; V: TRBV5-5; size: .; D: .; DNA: TGTGCCAGCAGCTTTTTTAGCGTGAAGTGCGAGCAGTACTTC; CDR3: CASSFFSVKCEQYF
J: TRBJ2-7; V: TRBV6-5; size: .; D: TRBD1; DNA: TGTGCCAGCAAACTCGGGGGACAGGGCTACTACGAGCAGTACTTC; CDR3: CASKLGGQGYYEQYF
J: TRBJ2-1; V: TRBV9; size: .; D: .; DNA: TGTGCCAGCAGCCGAATGCTGCGGGACTCGAACAATGAGCAGTTCTTC; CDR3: CASSRMLRDSNNEQFF
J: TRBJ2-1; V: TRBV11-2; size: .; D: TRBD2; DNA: TGTGCCAGCAGCACACTAAGCGGGAAGGTCAATGAGCAGTTCTTC; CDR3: CASSTLSGKVNEQFF
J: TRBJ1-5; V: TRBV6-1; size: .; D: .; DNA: TGTGCCAGCATGGCACAGGCGCCCCAGCATTTT; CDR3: CASMAQAPQHF
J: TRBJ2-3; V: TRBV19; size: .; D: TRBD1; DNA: TGTGCCAGTAGTTTCAAAGACGGGACAGGTACAACCTCAGATACGCAGTATTTT; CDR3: CASSFKDGTGTTSDTQYF
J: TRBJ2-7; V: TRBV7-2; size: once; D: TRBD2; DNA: TGTGCCAGCAGCCGACGGACTAGCGGGAGGACTACCGAGCAGTACTTC; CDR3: CASSRRTSGRTTEQYF
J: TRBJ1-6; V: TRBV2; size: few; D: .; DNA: TGTGCCAGCTCCGTCGAGGCCAGTTGGTCACCCCTCCACTTT; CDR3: CASSVEASWSPLHF
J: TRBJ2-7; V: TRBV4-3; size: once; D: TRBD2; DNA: TGCGCCAGCAGCCAAGAATTCCTAGCGGCCTACGAGCAGTACTTC; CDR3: CASSQEFLAAYEQYF
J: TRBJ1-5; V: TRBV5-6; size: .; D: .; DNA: TGTGCCAGCAGCTTGGAGGAGTATAGCAATCAGCCCCAGCATTTT; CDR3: CASSLEEYSNQPQHF
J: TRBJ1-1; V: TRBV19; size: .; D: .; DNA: TGTGCCAGTACCCGGACAGCGGCAACTGAAGCTTTCTTT; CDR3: CASTRTAATEAFF
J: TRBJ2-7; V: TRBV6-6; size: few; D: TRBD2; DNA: TGTGCCAGCGGCGGGGCGGGAGGGCGACCCGAGCAGTACTTC; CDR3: CASGGAGGRPEQYF
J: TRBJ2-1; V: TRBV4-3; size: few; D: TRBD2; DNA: TGCGCCAGCAGCCCCTGGGAGGGATGGGTCTACAATGAGCAGTTCTTC; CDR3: CASSPWEGWVYNEQFF
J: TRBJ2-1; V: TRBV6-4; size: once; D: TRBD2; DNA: TGTGCCAGCAGCGGGCTAGCGGGAGGAGATGAGCAGTTCTTC; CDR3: CASSGLAGGDEQFF
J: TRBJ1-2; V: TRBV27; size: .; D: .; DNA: TGTGCCAGCAGTCCCGGGATTAACTATGGCTACACCTTC; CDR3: CASSPGINYGYTF
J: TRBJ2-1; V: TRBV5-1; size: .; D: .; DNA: TGCGCCAGCAGCTTGGTGGGGCTCTCCTACAATGAGCAGTTCTTC; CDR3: CASSLVGLSYNEQFF
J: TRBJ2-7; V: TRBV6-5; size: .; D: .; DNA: TGTGCCAGCAGTTACGGGCCGGGGGCAACCTACGAGCAGTACTTC; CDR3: CASSYGPGATYEQYF
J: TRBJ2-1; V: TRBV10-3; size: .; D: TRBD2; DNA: TGTGCCATCAGCGGGACTAGCGGTTACAATGAGCAGTTCTTC; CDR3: CAISGTSGYNEQFF
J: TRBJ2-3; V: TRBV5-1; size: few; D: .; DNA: TGCGCCAGCAGCTTCTCGGGAGCTGGTACAGATACGCAGTATTTT; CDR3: CASSFSGAGTDTQYF
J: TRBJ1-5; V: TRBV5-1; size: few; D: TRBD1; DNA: TGCGCCAGCAGATGGGACAGCGATCAGCCCCAGCATTTT; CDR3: CASRWDSDQPQHF
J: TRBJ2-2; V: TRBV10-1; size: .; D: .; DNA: TGCGCCAGCAGTGAGAGGAAACCTCTATACACCGGGGAGCTGTTTTTT; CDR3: CASSERKPLYTGELFF
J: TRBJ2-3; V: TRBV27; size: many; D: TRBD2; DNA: TGTGCCAGCAGTTCACCGGGACTAGCGGGAACAGATACGCAGTATTTT; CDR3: CASSSPGLAGTDTQYF
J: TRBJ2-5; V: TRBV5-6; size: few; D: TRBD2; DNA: TGTGCCAGCAGCGTACTAGCGGGAGAAGAGACCCAGTACTTC; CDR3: CASSVLAGEETQYF
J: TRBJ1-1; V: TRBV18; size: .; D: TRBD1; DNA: TGTGCCAGCTCACCGACTGACAGGGACACTGAAGCTTTCTTT; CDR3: CASSPTDRDTEAFF
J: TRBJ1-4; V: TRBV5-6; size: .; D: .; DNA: TGTGCCAGCAGCCCTCGTGGGGGGGGGCGACTTTGGGGTGAAAAACTGTTTTTT; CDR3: CASSPRGGGRLWGEKLFF
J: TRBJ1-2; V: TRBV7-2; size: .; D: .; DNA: TGTGCCAGCACCGAAGTTGGGGTTTATGGCTATGGCTACACCTTC; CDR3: CASTEVGVYGYGYTF
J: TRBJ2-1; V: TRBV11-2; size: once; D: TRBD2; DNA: TGTGCCAGCAGCCCGACAACTAGCGGGGGAAAGAATGAGCAGTTCTTC; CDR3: CASSPTTSGGKNEQFF
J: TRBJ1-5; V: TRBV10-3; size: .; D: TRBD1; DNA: TGTGCCGCTTCCCGGACAGGGGGTAATCAGCCCCAGCATTTT; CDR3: CAASRTGGNQPQHF
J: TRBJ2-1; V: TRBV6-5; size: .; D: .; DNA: TGTGCCAGCAGTTACTCCCCCTACAATGAGCAGTTCTTC; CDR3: CASSYSPYNEQFF
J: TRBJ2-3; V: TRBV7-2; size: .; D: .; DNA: TGTGCCAGCAGCATCCCTCGGACGGCGGCAGATACGCAGTATTTT; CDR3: CASSIPRTAADTQYF
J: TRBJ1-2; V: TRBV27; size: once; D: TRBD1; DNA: TGTGCCAGCAGGAGTGACAGGGGTACCTACACCTTC; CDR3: CASRSDRGTYTF
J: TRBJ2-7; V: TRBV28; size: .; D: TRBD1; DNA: TGTGCCAGCAGTCCGCTGACAGGGCAGGGGTCTTACGAGCAGTACTTC; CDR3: CASSPLTGQGSYEQYF
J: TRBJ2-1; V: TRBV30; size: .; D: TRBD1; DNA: TGTGCCTGGAGTGTACTACGTACTAACAGGGGAAGCTCCTACAATGAGCAGTTCTTC; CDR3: CAWSVLRTNRGSSYNEQFF
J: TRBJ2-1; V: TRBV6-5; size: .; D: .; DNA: TGTGCCAGCAGCCGCGCTAGCCCCCATGAGCAGTTCTTC; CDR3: CASSRASPHEQFF
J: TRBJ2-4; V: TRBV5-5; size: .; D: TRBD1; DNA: TGTGCCAGCAGCTTAAAGGACAGGCTAGCCAAAAACATTCAGTACTTC; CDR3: CASSLKDRLAKNIQYF
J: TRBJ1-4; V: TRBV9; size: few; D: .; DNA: TGTGCCAGCAGCGTAGGGCCAACGGCTGAAAAACTGTTTTTT; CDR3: CASSVGPTAEKLFF
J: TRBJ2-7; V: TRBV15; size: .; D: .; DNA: TGTGCCACCAGCAGAGATCTACAGGAGGGCCGCGAGCAGTACTTC; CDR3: CATSRDLQEGREQYF
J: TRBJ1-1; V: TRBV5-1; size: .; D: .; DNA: TGCGCCAGCAGCTTGCTCTCAAAAAACACTGAAGCTTTCTTT; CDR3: CASSLLSKNTEAFF
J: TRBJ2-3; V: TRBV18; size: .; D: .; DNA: TGTGCCAGCTCACCAGGGGCCCACACAGATACGCAGTATTTT; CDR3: CASSPGAHTDTQYF
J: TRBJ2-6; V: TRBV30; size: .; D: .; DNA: TGTGCCTGGAGCCCCCTAGACTCTGGGGCCAACGTCCTGACTTTC; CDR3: CAWSPLDSGANVLTF
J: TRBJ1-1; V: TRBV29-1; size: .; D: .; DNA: TGCAGCGTTGAACTAAGGGCAGTGAACACTGAAGCTTTCTTT; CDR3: CSVELRAVNTEAFF
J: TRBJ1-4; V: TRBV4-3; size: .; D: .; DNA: TGCGCCAGCAGCCAACCAAAATTTAAGCTGGCGACTAATGAAAAACTGTTTTTT; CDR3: CASSQPKFKLATNEKLFF
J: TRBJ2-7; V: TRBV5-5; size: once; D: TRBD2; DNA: TGTGCCAGCAGCATCGGGGAGGGGTACTTCTCCTACGAGCAGTACTTC; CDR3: CASSIGEGYFSYEQYF
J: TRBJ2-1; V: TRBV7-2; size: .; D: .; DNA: TGTGCCAGCAGCGGCGAATTAAGCGGAGACAATGAGCAGTTCTTC; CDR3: CASSGELSGDNEQFF
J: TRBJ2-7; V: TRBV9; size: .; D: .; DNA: TGTGCCAGCAGCGAGGGGCCAGGACGCGATTACGAGCAGTACTTC; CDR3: CASSEGPGRDYEQYF
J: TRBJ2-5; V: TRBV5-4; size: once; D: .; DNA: TGTGCCAGCAGCTCAACAGTGGGAGCCCAAGAGACCCAGTACTTC; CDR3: CASSSTVGAQETQYF
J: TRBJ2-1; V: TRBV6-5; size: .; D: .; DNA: TGTGCCAGCAGTTATTCGAGGAATGAGCAGTTCTTC; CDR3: CASSYSRNEQFF
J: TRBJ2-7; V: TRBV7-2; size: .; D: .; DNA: TGTGCCAGCAGCTTAGTGGCCTCAACCTACGAGCAGTACTTC; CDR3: CASSLVASTYEQYF
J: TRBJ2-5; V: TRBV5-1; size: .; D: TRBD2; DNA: TGCGCCAGCAGCTTGTGGGGAGCGGGAGTAGTGATCGAGACCCAGTACTTC; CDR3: CASSLWGAGVVIETQYF
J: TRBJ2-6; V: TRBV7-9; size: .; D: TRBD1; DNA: TGTGCCAGCAGCGTGCCGGGACAGAACTCTGGGGCCAACGTCCTGACTTTC; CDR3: CASSVPGQNSGANVLTF
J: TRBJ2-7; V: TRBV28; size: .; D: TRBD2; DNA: TGTGCCAGCAGTTTAAGCGGGAGGAGCTCCTACGAGCAGTACTTC; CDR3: CASSLSGRSSYEQYF